A selection of T cell receptor beta chains follows, all from one sample in a study of human T cells and chemical hapten exposure. Via MiXCR, TCRdb re-called the RACE reads, giving one row per CDR3 protein. The sample consists of roughly 100,000 distinct CDR3 sequences, more than 10% of them appearing once. Specimen: whole blood, collected in connection with sensitization to the hapten diphenylcyclopropenone (DPC). Receptors were obtained from a woman aged 45-60 years with alopecia areata. Some clones in this sample may be carry-over from other donors' samples. Both conserved end residues are part of each CDR3. D genes are given only for firm matches. Only part of the rows carry a size: once, few, many, or a class if the clone is expanded.

TRBV29-1	TRBJ1-1	.	few	CSVRRVNTEAFF	TGCAGCGTCCGAAGGGTGAACACTGAAGCTTTCTTT
TRBV28	TRBJ1-2	.	.	CASSSTDTFTYGYTF	TGTGCCAGCAGTTCCACCGACACCTTCACATATGGCTACACCTTC
TRBV6-2/TRBV6-3	TRBJ1-5	.	.	CASSITAQPQHF	TGTGCCAGCTCAATCACGGCCCAGCCCCAGCATTTT
TRBV20-1	TRBJ1-5	.	many	CSARRRIGNQPQHF	TGCAGTGCTCGGAGGAGGATTGGCAATCAGCCCCAGCATTTT
TRBV12-3/TRBV12-4	TRBJ1-3	.	many	CASSWGGGSGNTIYF	TGTGCCAGCAGTTGGGGAGGGGGTTCTGGAAACACCATATATTTT
TRBV6-2/TRBV6-3	TRBJ1-6	.	.	CASSKPPPGPEGYNSPLHF	TGTGCCAGCAGTAAGCCACCGCCAGGGCCCGAGGGCTATAATTCACCCCTCCACTTT
TRBV2	TRBJ2-1	TRBD1	few	CASSENRGHYNEQFF	TGTGCCAGCAGTGAAAACAGGGGACATTACAATGAGCAGTTCTTC
TRBV18	TRBJ1-6	.	few	CASSPMDTTANSPLHF	TGTGCCAGCTCACCGATGGACACTACCGCAAATTCACCCCTCCACTTT
TRBV6-2/TRBV6-3	TRBJ1-4	.	.	CASSYWTTDGKLFF	TGTGCCAGCAGTTACTGGACGACCGATGGAAAACTGTTTTTT
TRBV20-1	TRBJ2-7	.	few	CSARVDTGPKGAYEQYF	TGCAGTGCTAGAGTGGATACCGGGCCGAAGGGGGCCTACGAGCAGTACTTC
TRBV28	TRBJ2-2	TRBD2	many	CASNSGGAPNTGELFF	TGTGCCAGCAATAGCGGGGGGGCCCCGAACACCGGGGAGCTGTTTTTT
TRBV7-8	TRBJ1-4	.	many	CASSWTRRPDREKLFF	TGTGCCAGCAGCTGGACCAGGCGACCTGATCGTGAAAAACTGTTTTTT
TRBV18	TRBJ2-1	TRBD1	many	CASSPPSGTGGLQEQFF	TGTGCCAGCTCACCACCATCAGGGACAGGGGGCCTACAGGAGCAGTTCTTC
TRBV14	TRBJ1-6	TRBD1	many	CASSQGTGRHNSPLHF	TGTGCCAGCAGCCAGGGGACAGGGAGACACAATTCACCCCTCCACTTT
TRBV5-1	TRBJ2-7	.	many	CASSRGDGTYEQYF	TGCGCCAGCAGCAGAGGGGACGGTACCTACGAGCAGTACTTC
TRBV4-3	TRBJ1-2	TRBD1	.	CASSQDFRGEGYTF	TGCGCCAGCAGCCAAGATTTCAGGGGGGAGGGCTACACCTTC
TRBV4-2	TRBJ1-4	.	.	CASSQQLGATNEKLFF	TGTGCCAGCAGCCAACAATTGGGGGCCACTAATGAAAAACTGTTTTTT
TRBV6-5	TRBJ2-6	.	few	CASSYSRSPGANVLTF	TGTGCCAGCAGTTACAGTAGATCACCTGGGGCCAACGTCCTGACTTTC
TRBV29-1	TRBJ2-1	TRBD2	.	CSVASSGSPYNEQFF	TGCAGCGTTGCGAGTAGCGGGAGCCCCTACAATGAGCAGTTCTTC
TRBV11-2	TRBJ2-4	.	few	CASSRHTGLAKNIQYF	TGTGCCAGCAGCCGCCACACGGGCCTAGCCAAAAACATTCAGTACTTC
TRBV27	TRBJ1-1	.	few	CASSKQGSLGGTEAFF	TGTGCCAGCAGTAAGCAGGGAAGTTTAGGAGGCACTGAAGCTTTCTTT
TRBV9	TRBJ2-7	.	.	CASSRGVEQYF	TGTGCCAGCAGCCGAGGGGTTGAGCAGTACTTC
TRBV20-1	TRBJ2-7	.	few	CSAGPTETYEQYF	TGCAGTGCCGGCCCGACAGAAACCTACGAGCAGTACTTC
TRBV4-1	TRBJ1-4	.	many	CASSNNLGQPNEKLFF	TGCGCCAGCAGCAACAACCTCGGACAGCCTAATGAAAAACTGTTTTTT
TRBV4-1	TRBJ1-2	.	few	CASSSREYGYTF	TGCGCCAGCAGCAGTAGGGAGTATGGCTACACCTTC
TRBV5-1	TRBJ1-1	.	.	CASKSVAGNTEAFF	TGCGCCAGCAAATCGGTGGCAGGGAACACTGAAGCTTTCTTT
TRBV3-1	TRBJ2-2	.	few	CASSQGTGTGELFF	TGTGCCAGCAGCCAGGGGACTGGGACCGGGGAGCTGTTTTTT
TRBV10-3	TRBJ2-7	.	many	CAISESQRWQYF	TGTGCCATCAGTGAGAGCCAACGTTGGCAGTACTTC
TRBV5-4	TRBJ1-2	.	.	CASSLAKPVAYGYTF	TGTGCCAGCAGCTTGGCCAAACCGGTCGCCTATGGCTACACCTTC
TRBV6-1	TRBJ1-1	TRBD1	few	CASSEGIQGDAEAFF	TGTGCCAGCAGCGAAGGCATCCAGGGGGATGCTGAAGCTTTCTTT
TRBV28	TRBJ1-1	.	.	CASSPLGGAAYTEAFF	TGTGCCAGCAGTCCCCTGGGAGGGGCCGCATACACTGAAGCTTTCTTT
TRBV6-5	TRBJ2-1	.	many	CASSWQGRLGRDEQFF	TGTGCCAGCAGTTGGCAGGGCCGCCTCGGCCGTGATGAGCAGTTCTTC
TRBV4-3	TRBJ2-2	TRBD2	.	CASRGGPNTGELFF	TGCGCCAGCCGGGGGGGACCGAACACCGGGGAGCTGTTTTTT
TRBV18	TRBJ2-5	.	few	CASSPPGTQETQYF	TGTGCCAGCTCACCGCCCGGGACACAAGAGACCCAGTACTTC
TRBV18	TRBJ2-3	TRBD1	many	CASSLNRQGTSTDTQYF	TGTGCCAGCTCACTGAACCGACAGGGGACTAGCACAGATACGCAGTATTTT
TRBV20-1	TRBJ2-5	.	.	CSARDRILETQYF	TGCAGTGCTAGAGATCGGATACTGGAGACCCAGTACTTC
TRBV29-1	TRBJ1-2	TRBD1	.	CSVEEDREDGYTF	TGCAGCGTTGAAGAGGACAGGGAAGACGGCTACACCTTC
TRBV29-1	TRBJ2-2	.	many	CSVEQGKGTGELFF	TGCAGCGTTGAGCAGGGGAAGGGAACCGGGGAGCTGTTTTTT
TRBV24-1	TRBJ2-5	TRBD2	few	CATSDLQAGGQETQYF	TGTGCCACCAGTGATTTGCAAGCGGGAGGCCAAGAGACCCAGTACTTC
TRBV7-9	TRBJ1-1	TRBD1	few	CASSTPGGGTEAFF	TGTGCCAGCAGTACCCCAGGGGGAGGCACTGAAGCTTTCTTT
TRBV7-8	TRBJ2-3	.	.	CASSMDSPVDTQYF	TGTGCCAGCAGCATGGACTCCCCTGTTGATACGCAGTATTTT
TRBV28	TRBJ2-7	.	few	CASSFNPSEQYF	TGTGCCAGCAGTTTTAATCCGAGCGAGCAGTACTTC